This entry is about one T cell receptor beta chain. The data originate from a study of blood T cells in healthy people across ages. In germline, CDR1 is MNHEY, CDR2 SVGEGT. The CDR3 length is 14 residues. J was trimmed by 5 bases and V by 6 bases; bases with no gene match: 9. Next came a second PCR, run for about 6 to 12 cycles, which used a sample-barcoded 5' primer along with a J-beta primer mix. TCRdb processed the 5' RACE reads anew with MiXCR; each CDR3 protein has one entry. In the table there are about a million distinct CDR3 sequences, roughly half of which are singletons. The J gene is TRBJ2-5, the V gene TRBV6-2 or TRBV6-3; 7 positions match TRBD1. The clonotype originates from an older woman in good health. Source material: blood. CDR3 protein: CASSRDRTGETQYF. The CDR3 DNA sequence: TGTGCCAGCAGCCGGGACAGAACAGGGGAGACCCAGTACTTC.